The 25 T cell receptor beta chains presented below share a single source sample, sequenced in a study of T cells after posttransplantation cyclophosphamide. Cyclophosphamide on days +3 and +4 followed busulfan-fludarabine conditioning and a marrow graft. Repertoires were generated with immunoSEQ multiplex PCR, while TCRdb's copy carries only in-frame clones and drops some. This sample has 6,500 to 9,500 clones and no singletons, with 45% to 55% in the ten largest. Specimen: PBMCs, collected after allogeneic stem cell transplant with posttransplant cyclophosphamide. The receptor source for this set is a male patient aged 50 to 59 who received an allogeneic stem cell transplant from an unrelated donor, was CMV-positive, and had acute GVHD only. Some T cells may have originated in the graft donor.

This clone was detected many times. The chain is built from TRBV29-1 and TRBJ1-2, with 8 bases identical to TRBD1. The CDR3 consists of 15 residues. Germline V CDR1 and CDR2: SQVTM, ANQGSEA. V shed 4 bases, J shed 8 bases, and the junction held 15 bases outside the gene matches. DNA of the CDR3: TGCAGCGTTGTAAGGGGGCCGGACAGGGTCTCCGGCTACACCTTC. It is translated as CSVVRGPDRVSGYTF.

This clone has just a few counts. The rearrangement uses TRBV5-4 and TRBJ2-5; no firm D call. The CDR3 is 14 amino acids. Per germline, CDR1 SGHNT and CDR2 YYREEE (reference sequence). The V gene lost 1 base and the J gene lost 0 bases, with 7 bases spanning the gap. CDR3 sequence: CASSLIGYQETQYF. CDR3 DNA sequence: TGTGCCAGCAGCTTGATCGGGTACCAAGAGACCCAGTACTTC. The whole variable domain, remainder taken from reference TRBV5-4 and TRBJ2-5, is ETGVTQSPTHLIKTRGQQVTLRCSSQSGHNTVSWYQQALGQGPQFIFQYYREEENGRGNFPPRFSGLQFPNYSSELNVNALELDDSALYLCASSLIGYQETQYFGPGTRLLVL.

The table lists this clone with many counts. The chain couples TRBV7-9 to TRBJ1-2; perhaps TRBD1 as D (5 bases). The CDR3 consists of 14 residues. V gave up 1 base and J gave up 8 bases, with 14 bases separating them. The germline CDR1 and CDR2 sequences are SEHNR and FQNEAQ (reference sequence). CDR3 in DNA: TGTGCCAGCAGCTTAGATCGCGGGGGGGTAGGCTACACCTTC. Translating gives CASSLDRGGVGYTF.

There are many counts of this clone. The CDR3, as DNA: TGTGCCTGGACGTCTGACACCAATCAGCCCCAGCATTTT. It encodes CAWTSDTNQPQHF. The rearrangement links TRBV30 to TRBJ1-5; D gene unclear. V was cut by 4 bases and J by 3 bases, with 10 bases left in between. This CDR3 has 13 amino acids. Germline CDR1 GTSNPN, CDR2 SVGIG (reference sequence).

This clone was picked up many times. The chain combines TRBV9 with TRBJ1-5; no firm D call. The CDR3 sequence is 13 residues long. V lost 1 base to trimming and J lost 2 bases, with 4 bases between them. The germline CDR1 and CDR2 sequences are SGDLS and YYNGEE. DNA of the CDR3: TGTGCCAGCAGCGTACGGGGCAATCAGCCCCAGCATTTT. This sequence encodes CASSVRGNQPQHF.

This clone has ten or more counts. The chain has TRBV4-1 and TRBJ1-5; D is unresolved. V was clipped by 0 bases and J by 2 bases, with 5 bases between them. Germline V gives CDR1 MGHRA, CDR2 YSYEKL. This CDR3 has 14 amino acids. CDR3 protein: CASSQEVGNQPQHF. DNA for the CDR3: TGCGCCAGCAGCCAAGAGGTAGGCAATCAGCCCCAGCATTTT.

This clone was counted many times. V and J are TRBV5-4 and TRBJ2-5; 8 bases agree with TRBD2. The CDR3 has 16 residues. Germline CDR1 reads SGHNT; CDR2 reads YYREEE (reference sequence). V lost 4 bases and J lost 3; bases outside the gene matches: 11. The CDR3 region is CASSQALWRGEETQYF. For the CDR3, the DNA is TGTGCCAGCAGCCAGGCCCTCTGGCGGGGGGAAGAGACCCAGTACTTC.

By frequency in the sample, this clone is medium-sized. The DNA of the CDR3 is TGCGCCAGCAGCCAAGATTGGGGGCGTAACACTGAAGCTTTCTTT. Residues: CASSQDWGRNTEAFF. The rearrangement joins TRBV4-3 to TRBJ1-1; D perhaps matches TRBD1 (6 bases). The CDR3 runs 15 residues. Germline V gene sequence: CDR1 LGHNA, CDR2 YSLEER. The V end was cut by 0 bases, the J end by 2 bases, with 10 bases between.

This clone was recorded many times. The sample contains more than one DNA sequence encoding this CDR3. This chain connects TRBV5-1 to TRBJ2-7; D is perhaps TRBD1 (6 bases). CDR3 length equals 14 residues. From germline, CDR1 is SGHRS and CDR2 YFSETQ. Deletions cut 0 bases from V and 2 bases from J, with 9 bases between. The CDR3 here is CASSLDQGTYEQYF. The CDR3 region has the DNA TGCGCCAGCAGCTTGGATCAGGGGACCTACGAGCAGTACTTC. The full variable domain, with the rest looked up from reference TRBV5-1 and TRBJ2-7, is KAGVTQTPRYLIKTRGQQVTLSCSPISGHRSVSWYQQTPGQGLQFLFEYFSETQRNKGNFPGRFSGRQFSNSRSEMNVSTLELGDSALYLCASSLDQGTYEQYFGPGTRLTVT.

This clone was recorded at least ten times. The CDR3, as DNA: TGTGCCAGCAGCTTGGTCGGGACTAGCGGTACAGATACGCAGTATTTT. This gives the protein CASSLVGTSGTDTQYF. This rearrangement joins TRBV5-6 to TRBJ2-3, with 11 nucleotides matching TRBD2. V lost 0 bases to trimming and J lost 3 bases; unmatched junction nucleotides: 3. Germline CDR1 SGHDT, CDR2 YYEEEE. The CDR3 has 16 residues.

This rearrangement joins TRBV6-1 to TRBJ2-5, with a possible D match to TRBD2 (6 bases). CDR3 length: 12 residues. Trimming took 7 bases from V and 4 from J, leaving 10 bases between them. CDR1 and CDR2 from the germline V gene are MNHNS and SASEGT. CDR3 sequence reads: CASTGEAETQYF. The CDR3 DNA follows: TGTGCCAGCACGGGAGAGGCAGAGACCCAGTACTTC.

For this clone: A far bigger clonotype differs at one base, so this is likely a read error. The genes are TRBV5-6 and TRBJ1-1; no clear D. CDR3 length equals 13 residues. V was clipped by 4 bases and J by 8 bases, with 15 bases between them. In germline, CDR1 is SGHDT, CDR2 YYEEEE. The CDR3 is CASSPSSGREAFF. Here the CDR3 DNA reads TGTGCCAGCAGCCCAAGTTCCGGGAGAGAAGCTTTCTTT.

This clone was counted at least ten times. The chain couples TRBV4-3 to TRBJ2-1; 8 bases fit TRBD1. Losses at the gene ends were 0 bases for V and 3 bases for J; bases not matched to a gene: 7. The germline V gene has CDR1 LGHNA and CDR2 YSLEER. This CDR3 comprises 17 residues. The CDR3 loop reads CASSQDGSRGHYNEQFF. In nucleotides, the CDR3 is TGCGCCAGCAGCCAAGATGGATCCAGGGGGCACTACAATGAGCAGTTCTTC.

This clone was detected many times. The J gene is TRBJ2-6, the V gene TRBV7-3, with D possibly TRBD2 on 5 matching bases. This CDR3 has 13 residues. The germline V and J ends were trimmed by 8 bases and 0 bases, with 5 bases remaining between them. CDR1 and CDR2 from the germline V gene are SGHTA and FQGTGA. The DNA of the CDR3 is TGTGCCAGCCGGGGCTCTGGGGCCAACGTCCTGACTTTC. This encodes CASRGSGANVLTF.

This clone was picked up many times. V is TRBV5-5 and J is TRBJ2-7, with 8 bases lining up with TRBD1. This CDR3 has 15 residues. Germline V gene sequence: CDR1 SGHKS, CDR2 YYEKEE (reference sequence). Trimming cost V 4 bases and J 2 bases; bases outside gene matches: 8. The CDR3 DNA is TGTGCCAGCAGCCAAGCCGGGACAGGTCCCTACGAGCAGTACTTC. It encodes CASSQAGTGPYEQYF.

This clone was recorded at least ten times. The chain uses TRBV29-1 and TRBJ2-1; D remains unclear. The CDR3 runs 15 residues. Germline CDR1 reads SQVTM; CDR2 reads ANQGSEA. Trimming took off 6 bases at V and 0 bases at J, with 15 bases between the two ends. CDR3 sequence: CSVPKHGFSYNEQFF. In DNA form, the CDR3 reads TGCAGCGTCCCAAAACATGGTTTCTCCTACAATGAGCAGTTCTTC.

This clone was picked up many times. This sequence joins TRBV18 and TRBJ2-7; possible D gene TRBD1, 6 bases. Germline V CDR1 and CDR2: KGHSH, LQKENI. The V gene lost 6 bases and the J gene lost 4 bases, with 22 bases spanning the gap. CDR3 length equals 16 residues. The CDR3 DNA reads TGTGCCAGCTCCATCAACAGGGAGATTCCCCCTTACGAGCAGTACTTC. The encoded protein is CASSINREIPPYEQYF.

This clone was picked up many times. The V call is TRBV2, the J call TRBJ2-7; 8 bases line up with TRBD2. CDR3 length equals 13 residues. Trimming removed 8 bases from V and 2 bases from J; junction bases left unmatched: 5. Looked up from germline, CDR1 is SNHLY and CDR2 is FYNNEI. The CDR3 DNA sequence: TGTGCCAGCGCTAGCGGGCCACCCTACGAGCAGTACTTC. The encoded protein is CASASGPPYEQYF.

This clone was recorded many times. This rearrangement joins TRBV2 to TRBJ2-3; 8 bases fit TRBD1. The CDR3 is 16 amino acids. Germline CDR1 is SNHLY and CDR2 is FYNNEI. V trimming: 6 bases; J trimming: 3 bases; junction bases outside the gene matches: 11. For the CDR3, the DNA is TGTGCCAGCAGCTATAACAGGGGGGCGACGACAGATACGCAGTATTTT. Its translation is CASSYNRGATTDTQYF.

This clone has a count of ten or more. The CDR3, as DNA: TGCGCCAGCAGCCTTCTCGGGGGGACAGGGGCTGAAAAACTGTTTTTT. It yields the protein CASSLLGGTGAEKLFF. This rearrangement joins TRBV5-1 to TRBJ1-4; 10 bases map to TRBD1. Germline trimming cut 4 bases from V and 7 bases from J; bases unmatched to any gene: 10. The germline V gene has CDR1 SGHRS and CDR2 YFSETQ. The CDR3 totals 16 residues.

This clone was recorded at least ten times. V is TRBV21-1 and J is TRBJ2-5; the listed D gene, TRBD2, was not tested against the DNA. TRBV21-1 constitutes a pseudogene. The CDR3 has 13 residues. The CDR3 bases are TGTGCCAGCAGCCTTGCGGCGCAGGAGACCCAGTACTTC. Protein: CASSLAAQETQYF.

There are a few counts of this clone. This chain joins TRBV2 and TRBJ1-2, with a possible D match to TRBD1 (5 bases). Germline V CDR1 and CDR2: SNHLY, FYNNEI. V dropped 4 bases and J dropped 8 bases, with 14 bases sitting between them. The CDR3 spans 13 residues. Written as DNA, the CDR3 is TGTGCCAGCAGTGTCGACCCTGGGGGGGGCTACACCTTC. This codes for CASSVDPGGGYTF.

In this sample, this clone turned up many times. The genes are TRBV29-1 and TRBJ1-1; 12 bases map to TRBD1. The CDR3 is made up of 20 amino acids. The germline gives CDR1 SQVTM, CDR2 ANQGSEA. Losses at the gene ends were 1 base for V and 0 bases for J; bases not matched to a gene: 15. CDR3 in DNA: TGCAGCGTTGAAGGGATGGGACAGGGGGCTAAAATAAAGGTGAACACTGAAGCTTTCTTT. It translates to CSVEGMGQGAKIKVNTEAFF. The full variable domain, in which reference TRBV29-1 and TRBJ1-1 provide the parts outside the CDR3, is SAVISQKPSRDICQRGTSLTIQCQVDSQVTMMFWYRQQPGQSLTLIATANQGSEATYESGFVIDKFPISRPNLTFSTLTVSNMSPEDSSIYLCSVEGMGQGAKIKVNTEAFFGQGTRLTVV.

This clone was detected ten times or more. The chain is built from TRBV7-9 and TRBJ2-1; 10 nucleotides line up with TRBD2. From germline, CDR1 is SEHNR and CDR2 FQNEAQ (reference sequence). The CDR3 extends over 15 amino acids. V shed 6 bases, J shed 7 bases, and the junction held 9 bases outside the gene matches. The CDR3 sequence is CASRTGTSALNEQFF. The CDR3 coding sequence is TGTGCCAGCAGGACTGGGACTAGCGCGTTGAATGAGCAGTTCTTC.

At least ten counts were recorded for this clone. The CDR3 region has the DNA TGTGCCAGCAGCCCGCTGATGGAGTACAATGAGCAGTTCTTC. Amino acids: CASSPLMEYNEQFF. The genes are TRBV5-6 and TRBJ2-1; D uncertain. The CDR3 is made up of 14 amino acids. The germline gives CDR1 SGHDT, CDR2 YYEEEE. With 4 bases removed from V and 4 bases from J, the gap between germline ends came to 12 bases. Filled out from reference TRBV5-6 and TRBJ2-1, the complete variable domain reads DAGVTQSPTHLIKTRGQQVTLRCSPKSGHDTVSWYQQALGQGPQFIFQYYEEEERQRGNFPDRFSGHQFPNYSSELNVNALLLGDSALYLCASSPLMEYNEQFFGPGTRLTVL.